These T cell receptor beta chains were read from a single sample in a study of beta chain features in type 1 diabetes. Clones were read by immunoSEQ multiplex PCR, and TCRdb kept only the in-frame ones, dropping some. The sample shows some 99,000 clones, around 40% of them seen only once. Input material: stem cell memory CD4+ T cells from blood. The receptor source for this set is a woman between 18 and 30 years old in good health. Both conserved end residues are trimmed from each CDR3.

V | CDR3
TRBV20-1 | SALALEQY
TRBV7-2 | ASSSPTGITEAF
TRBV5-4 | ASSRQGVNTEAF
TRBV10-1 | ASSRDKGNTIY
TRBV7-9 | ASTLRGEFYGYT
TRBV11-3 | ASSFGTSGSNEQF
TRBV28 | ASNSGGNEKLF
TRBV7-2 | ASSLWRGQGNTEAF
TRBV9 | ASSVGAGNRYT
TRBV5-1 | ASSYTPGQRSYNEQF
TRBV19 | ASTTWDRGLSGYT
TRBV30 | AWSKPGLAGALNEQF
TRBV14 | ASSQDIAGDGYT
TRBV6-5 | ASSRQVYNEQF
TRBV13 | ASSLSDRVAGNTIY
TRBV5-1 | ASSILPGLAGGNEQF
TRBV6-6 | ASSYDGTGVFGYT
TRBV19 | ASNSRGRDNEQF
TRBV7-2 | ASSSRGLHSYEQY
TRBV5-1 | ASSVPRDSAANEQF
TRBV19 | ASRGAAEQF
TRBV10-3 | AISAVLAGFTDTQY
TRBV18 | ASSPQGATNTGELF
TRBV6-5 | ASSGSGKAF
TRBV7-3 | ASSLIGGDRASLPNEQF
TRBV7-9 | ASSSGKAVGRGYNEQF
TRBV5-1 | ASRGGDLVYEQY
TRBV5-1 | ASRGFQGYEQY
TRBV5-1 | ASSWDFVGKLF
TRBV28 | ASSKDRVHTDTQY
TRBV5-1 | ASSWGTGGNQPQH
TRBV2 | ASIPVGQGKFGNEQF
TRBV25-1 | ASSESGLGGSEQF
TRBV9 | ASSVGQGQGRAF
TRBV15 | ATSRRVTSGRRAEQF
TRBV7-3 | ASSLTGTSVTDTQY
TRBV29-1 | SVAGLMNTEAF
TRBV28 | ASSIAGVRNEQF
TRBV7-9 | ASILGQGTYGYT
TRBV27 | ASSLMTASYEQY
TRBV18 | ASSPPSSVRSGANVLT
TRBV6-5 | ASSLRGTQY
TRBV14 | ASSNSGRVSYNEQF
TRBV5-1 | ASSLGQGVQPQH
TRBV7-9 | ASSFGRAYSYEQY
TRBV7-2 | ASSPGGTDTQY
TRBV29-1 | SVVPQPGLAPLDEQF
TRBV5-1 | ASSFAGTGGEAF
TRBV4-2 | ASSRRQVTNNEQF
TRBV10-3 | AISESNAPGGGEQY
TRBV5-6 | ASSLPGGPSYEQY
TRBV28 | ASSPGAYEQY
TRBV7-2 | ASSPTRLAGSYNEQF
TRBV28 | ASRPDGNEQF
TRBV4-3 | ASSPVGGKETQY
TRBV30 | AWSVRGGGGYT
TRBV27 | ASSLSSRNTEAF
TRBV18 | ASSAIGEGVSYEQY
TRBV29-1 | SAGQARAF